These T cell receptor beta chains were read from a single sample in a study of Graves' ophthalmopathy and Graves' hyperthyroidism. Each CDR3 protein gets one entry after TCRdb re-called the multiplex PCR reads with MiXCR. The sample holds about 390,000 distinct CDR3 sequences, over 15% seen once. The sequenced material came from peripheral blood. The receptors shown here come from a woman aged 18-29 years with stable Graves' hyperthyroidism. The conserved cysteine and the conserved F or W are not part of the CDR3 here. Each record gives: V gene, D gene, clone size, CDR3 protein. D genes are given only for firm matches. Only some rows state a clone size, as once, few, many or a class for expanded clones.

TRBV27	.	many	ASSLWAVRRYEQY
TRBV20-1	.	.	SAREAGGGSPLH
TRBV7-9	.	.	ASSFDWNTEAF
TRBV7-2	TRBD2	many	ASSSGLAYTGELF
TRBV19	.	few	ASSIGYSNQPQH
TRBV12-3/TRBV12-4	.	many	ASSSGAALSQETQY
TRBV11-2	.	many	ASKLLGAEAF
TRBV27	.	few	ASSIGPNNQPQH
TRBV10-3	.	many	AISEDGAGTEAF
TRBV24-1	TRBD2	.	ASSDLSPSGGSEETRY
TRBV7-2	.	many	ASSLSHHQPQH
TRBV3-1	.	.	ASSRRIGGEPQH
TRBV7-9	TRBD1	.	ASAGGGQPQH
TRBV5-1	.	many	ASSLAGSGANVLT
TRBV20-1	TRBD1	few	SAVPIGTGVEEELF
TRBV28	TRBD1	many	ASSSDRAEGYEQY
TRBV6-5	.	many	ASSFALYGYT
TRBV19	.	many	ASSIGLVGKETQY
TRBV9	TRBD2	few	ASSVVRGGVGELF
TRBV29-1	.	many	SVEDLRGYT
TRBV28	.	many	ASGTDRMNTEAF
TRBV24-1	TRBD1	many	ATSDADRENQETQY
TRBV9	.	many	ASSVAEGYGYT